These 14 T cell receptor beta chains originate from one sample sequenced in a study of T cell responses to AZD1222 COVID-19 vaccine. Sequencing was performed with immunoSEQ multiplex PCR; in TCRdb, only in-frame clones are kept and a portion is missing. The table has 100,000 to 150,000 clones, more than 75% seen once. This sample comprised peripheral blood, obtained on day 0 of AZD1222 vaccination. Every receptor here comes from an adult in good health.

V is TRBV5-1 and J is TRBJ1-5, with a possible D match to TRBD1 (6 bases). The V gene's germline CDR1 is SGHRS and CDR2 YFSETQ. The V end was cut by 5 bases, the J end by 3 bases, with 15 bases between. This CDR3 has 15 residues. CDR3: CASRTGRANNQPQHF. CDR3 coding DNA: TGCGCCAGCAGAACAGGGAGGGCGAACAATCAGCCCCAGCATTTT.

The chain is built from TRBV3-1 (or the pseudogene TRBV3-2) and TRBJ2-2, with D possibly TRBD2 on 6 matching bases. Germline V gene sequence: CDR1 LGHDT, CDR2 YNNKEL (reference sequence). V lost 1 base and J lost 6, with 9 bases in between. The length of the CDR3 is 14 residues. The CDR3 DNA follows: TGTGCCAGCAGCCAAGGTCCGGGAGCCGGGGAGCTGTTTTTT. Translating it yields CASSQGPGAGELFF.

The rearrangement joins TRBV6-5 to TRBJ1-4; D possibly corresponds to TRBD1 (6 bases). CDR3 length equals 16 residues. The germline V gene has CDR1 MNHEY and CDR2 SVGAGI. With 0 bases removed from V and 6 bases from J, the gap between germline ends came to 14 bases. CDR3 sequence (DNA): TGTGCCAGCAGTTACTCGAGGCCCGGGGGGCATGAAAAACTGTTTTTT. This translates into CASSYSRPGGHEKLFF.

CDR3 amino acids: CASSGLPGQGRASGGRSSGELFF. DNA for the CDR3: TGTGCCAGCAGCGGATTACCGGGACAGGGAAGAGCTAGCGGGGGCCGATCCAGCGGGGAGCTGTTTTTT. The rearrangement links TRBV9 to TRBJ2-2, with D perhaps matching TRBD2 (10 bases). The CDR3 extends over 23 amino acids. CDR1 and CDR2 from the germline V gene are SGDLS and YYNGEE. Trimming removed 3 bases from V and 7 bases from J, with 40 bases in between.

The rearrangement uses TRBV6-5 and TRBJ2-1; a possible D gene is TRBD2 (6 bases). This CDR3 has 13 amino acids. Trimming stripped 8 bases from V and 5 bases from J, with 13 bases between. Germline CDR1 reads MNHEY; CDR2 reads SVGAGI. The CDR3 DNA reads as TGTGCCAGCCAGGGCCGACTAGACAATGAGCAGTTCTTC. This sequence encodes CASQGRLDNEQFF.

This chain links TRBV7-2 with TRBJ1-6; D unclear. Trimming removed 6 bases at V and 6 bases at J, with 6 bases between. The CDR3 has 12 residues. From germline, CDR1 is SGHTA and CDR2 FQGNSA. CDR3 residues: CASSAINSPLHF. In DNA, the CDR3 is TGTGCCAGCAGTGCCATTAATTCACCCCTCCACTTT.

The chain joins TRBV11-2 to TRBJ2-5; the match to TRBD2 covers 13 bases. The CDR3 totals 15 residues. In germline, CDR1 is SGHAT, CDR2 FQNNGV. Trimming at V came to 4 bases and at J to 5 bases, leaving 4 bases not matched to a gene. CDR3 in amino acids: CASSWTSGGTETQYF. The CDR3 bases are TGTGCCAGCAGCTGGACTAGCGGGGGAACGGAGACCCAGTACTTC.

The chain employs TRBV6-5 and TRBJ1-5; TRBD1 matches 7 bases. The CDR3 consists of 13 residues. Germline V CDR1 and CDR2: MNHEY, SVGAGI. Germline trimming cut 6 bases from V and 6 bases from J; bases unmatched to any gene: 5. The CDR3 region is CASRDREGQPQHF. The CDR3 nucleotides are TGTGCCAGCAGAGACAGGGAGGGTCAGCCCCAGCATTTT.

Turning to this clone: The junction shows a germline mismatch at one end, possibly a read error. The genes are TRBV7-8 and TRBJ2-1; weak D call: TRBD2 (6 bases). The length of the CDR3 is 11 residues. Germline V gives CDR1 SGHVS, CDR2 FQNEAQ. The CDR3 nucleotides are TGTGCCAGCAGCTTAGGTCCAATAGCGGTCTTC. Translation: CASSLGPIAVF.

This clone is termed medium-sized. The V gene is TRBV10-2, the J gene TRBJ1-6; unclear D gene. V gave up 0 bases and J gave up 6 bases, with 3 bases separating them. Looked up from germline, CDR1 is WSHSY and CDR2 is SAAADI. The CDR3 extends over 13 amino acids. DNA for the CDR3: TGCGCCAGCAGTGAGTCTGTTAATTCACCCCTCCACTTT. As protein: CASSESVNSPLHF.

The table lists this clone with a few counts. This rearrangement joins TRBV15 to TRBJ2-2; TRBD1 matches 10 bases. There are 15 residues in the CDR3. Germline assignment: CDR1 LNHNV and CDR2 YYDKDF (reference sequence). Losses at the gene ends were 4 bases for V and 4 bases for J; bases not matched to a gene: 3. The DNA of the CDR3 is TGTGCCACCAGCATGGACAGGGGGAGCACCGGGGAGCTGTTTTTT. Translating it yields CATSMDRGSTGELFF.

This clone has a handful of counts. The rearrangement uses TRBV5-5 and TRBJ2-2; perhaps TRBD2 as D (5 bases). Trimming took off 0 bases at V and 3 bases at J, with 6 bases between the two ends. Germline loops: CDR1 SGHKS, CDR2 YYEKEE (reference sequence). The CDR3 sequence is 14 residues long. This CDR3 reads CASSLEDYTGELFF. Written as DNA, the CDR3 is TGTGCCAGCAGCTTGGAGGACTACACCGGGGAGCTGTTTTTT.

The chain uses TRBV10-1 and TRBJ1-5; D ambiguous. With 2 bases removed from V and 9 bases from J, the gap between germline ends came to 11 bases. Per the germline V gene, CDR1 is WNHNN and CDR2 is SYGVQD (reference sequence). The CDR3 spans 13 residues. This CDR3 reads CASSERLGSPQHF. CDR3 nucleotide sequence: TGCGCCAGCAGTGAGCGTTTGGGGTCGCCCCAGCATTTT.

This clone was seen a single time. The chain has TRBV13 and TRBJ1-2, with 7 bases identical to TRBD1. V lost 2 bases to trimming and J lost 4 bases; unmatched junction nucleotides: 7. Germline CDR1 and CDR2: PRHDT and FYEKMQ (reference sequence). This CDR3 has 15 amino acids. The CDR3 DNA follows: TGTGCCAGCAGCTTACACCGAGGGGGCGGCTATGGCTACACCTTC. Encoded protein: CASSLHRGGGYGYTF. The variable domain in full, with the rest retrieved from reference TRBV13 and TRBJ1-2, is AAGVIQSPRHLIKEKRETATLKCYPIPRHDTVYWYQQGPGQDPQFLISFYEKMQSDKGSIPDRFSAQQFSDYHSELNMSSLELGDSALYFCASSLHRGGGYGYTFGSGTRLTVV.